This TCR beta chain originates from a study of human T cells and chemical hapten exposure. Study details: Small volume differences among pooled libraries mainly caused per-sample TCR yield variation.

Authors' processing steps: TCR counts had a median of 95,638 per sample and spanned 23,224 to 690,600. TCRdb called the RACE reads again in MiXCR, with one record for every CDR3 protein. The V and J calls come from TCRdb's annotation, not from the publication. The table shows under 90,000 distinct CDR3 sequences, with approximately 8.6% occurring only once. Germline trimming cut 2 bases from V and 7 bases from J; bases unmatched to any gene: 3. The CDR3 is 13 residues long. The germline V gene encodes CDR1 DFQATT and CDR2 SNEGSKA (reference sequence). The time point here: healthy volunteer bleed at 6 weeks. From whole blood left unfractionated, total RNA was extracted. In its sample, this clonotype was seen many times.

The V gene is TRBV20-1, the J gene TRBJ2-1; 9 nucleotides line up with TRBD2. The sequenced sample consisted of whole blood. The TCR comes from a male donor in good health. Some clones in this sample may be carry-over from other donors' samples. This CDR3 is CSARTLAGNEQFF. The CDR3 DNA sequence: TGCAGTGCTAGAACACTAGCGGGTAATGAGCAGTTCTTC.